This record concerns one T cell receptor (beta chain) sequence. Its antigen is still unknown. Base qualities are not provided; no much larger clone lies one nucleotide away. The study profiled bulk TCR beta-chain repertoires in matched peripheral blood, tumor and adjacent normal breast tissue taken from around 15 patients with early-stage breast cancer. Before surgery, about 4.5-11 mL of whole blood was collected into EDTA tubes and then processed within 2 hours. Peripheral blood mononuclear cells were isolated by Ficoll-Paque centrifugation in SepMate-50 tubes. PBMCs were cryopreserved in aliquots of about 2 to 4.5 million cells in about 90% FBS with roughly 10% DMSO and kept in liquid nitrogen. Genomic DNA was extracted with the Qiagen AllPrep DNA/RNA Mini kit. Each sample was amplified as two independent genomic DNA replicates: approximately 0.49 ug for blood and approximately 1.5 ug for tumor or normal breast. Following the manufacturer's instructions, the ImmunoSeq Intro kit was used to carry out TCRB sequencing on genomic DNA. The multiplex PCR ran for 25 to 35 cycles using proprietary primers and spike-in control sequences for absolute quantification. Single-end 150-bp reads were used to sequence an 87-bp fragment spanning the CDR3 and the flanking V and J genes. Seven samples, each with two replicates, were multiplexed per lane of an Illumina MiSeq using version 3.0 chemistry. As for the original processing: The vendor's proprietary pipeline processed the raw data and merged both replicates into a single result for each sample. To define clonotypes, the study grouped productive rearrangements that shared the V-gene family, CDR3 amino acid sequence and J-gene segment. Clonality was calculated as 1 minus the normalized Shannon entropy (Pielou evenness) of TCRB abundances. T cell density was estimated as total templates divided by the number of input cells, with the number of input cells inferred from the DNA input amount. Recon, run with its default parameters, was used to estimate overall repertoire diversity and clonality. A clonotype was considered tumor-enriched if its abundance in tumor exceeded 0.1% and was at least 32-fold higher than its abundance in normal breast. Not all clones reach the TCRdb copy of this immuneACCESS table, which keeps in-frame sequences only. Checked studies attribute under half of the gap to unresolved V genes and leave the rest unexplained. That table supplies the V and J calls and clone size; D and trimming were determined from the DNA. The sample table lists more than 60,000 clones, more than 60% of them with a count of one. The top ten constitute 3% to 3.5% of the sample.

These data come from a study of early stage breast cancer tumors (dated by TCRdb to between 2016 and 2019). For context, the study as a whole: Of the approximately 15 invasive breast tumors, roughly 12 were found to be estrogen receptor-positive, progesterone receptor-positive and HER2-negative. About 70% of the 12 ER+/PR+/HER2- tumors were invasive ductal carcinomas, while the other four were invasive lobular carcinomas. A read coverage of roughly 10-fold per sample was achieved on average. The samples as a whole yielded under 3,500,000 detected templates, corresponding to fewer than 1.4 million unique clonotypes. The full study reports these points: Bulk genomic DNA sequencing of unsorted cells missed chain pairing and functional markers such as CD4, CD8 and FOXP3. Because the cohort was small, analysis by tumor subtype was not possible. Repertoires from blood and normal breast were more alike than repertoires from blood and tumor, and in about 85% of the 16 patients, comparing each tissue with blood separated tumor from normal. Roughly 2.5-fold higher T cell density and higher clonality were observed in tumors than in adjacent normal breast tissue. Enriched TCRB sequences shared across patients were mostly commonly generated sequences, unlikely to play an important role in the tumor microenvironment.

According to the germline V gene, CDR1 reads SGHTA and CDR2 reads FQGNSA. V lost 1 base and J lost 5 bases; the stretch between them is 14 bases long. The CDR3 contains 15 residues, cysteine and phenylalanine counted. Of the read, only the CDR3 DNA is kept; its 45 bases are in frame from base 1. Rearrangement joined TRBV7-2 to TRBJ2-5; perhaps TRBD2 is the D gene, with 5 bases matching. This receptor was taken from a person in their 60s with breast cancer. Sequencing was carried out using blood. The nucleotide sequence is given as TGTGCCAGCAGCTTAGTTTCGAGGGAGCGGGAGACCCAGTACTTC. The encoded protein is CASSLVSRERETQYF.